The 15 T cell receptor beta chains below come from one sample, sequenced in a study of blood T cell repertoires in COVID-19. Only in-frame clones appear in the TCRdb table, and some are missing; sequencing was by immunoSEQ multiplex PCR. The profile shows 150,000 to 200,000 clones, 82% of them singletons. The source material was peripheral blood. These receptors all stem from a woman aged 30 to 39 with acute or convalescent COVID-19.

The CDR3 loop reads CAWTTGLYGYTF. For the CDR3, the DNA is TGTGCCTGGACGACAGGACTCTATGGCTACACCTTC. This chain links TRBV30 with TRBJ1-2; perhaps TRBD1 as D (6 bases). Deletions cut 4 bases from V and 4 bases from J, with 10 bases between. The CDR3 is 12 amino acids. The germline CDR1 and CDR2 sequences are GTSNPN and SVGIG (reference sequence).

The genes are TRBV5-6 and TRBJ2-1, with a tentative D call TRBD1 (6 bases). CDR1 SGHDT and CDR2 YYEEEE come from the germline V gene. This CDR3 has 15 residues. The ends were cut back, 4 bases at V and 2 bases at J, with 13 bases in the middle. The CDR3 DNA sequence: TGTGCCAGCAGCACGACAGGCCCGGCCTACAATGAGCAGTTCTTC. Protein product: CASSTTGPAYNEQFF.

V gene TRBV19 combines with J gene TRBJ2-1; 7 nucleotides align to TRBD2. The CDR3 sequence is 16 residues long. The junction had 10 bases not matched to a gene; V was cut back by 3 bases and J by 5 bases. The V gene's germline CDR1 is LNHDA and CDR2 SQIVND (reference sequence). CDR3: CASSIFSLAVHNEQFF. DNA of the CDR3: TGTGCCAGTAGTATTTTCTCTCTAGCGGTCCACAATGAGCAGTTCTTC.

J is TRBJ2-7 and V is TRBV27; the D gene is possibly TRBD1 (6 bases). In germline, CDR1 is MNHEY, CDR2 SMNVEV (reference sequence). CDR3 length: 14 residues. V lost 5 bases, J lost 3 bases, and 14 bases lay in between. The CDR3 DNA follows: TGTGCCAGCAGTCTACAGGGACGAAACTACGAGCAGTACTTC. It translates to CASSLQGRNYEQYF.

The chain is built from TRBV3-1 (or the pseudogene TRBV3-2) and TRBJ2-3, with D possibly TRBD2 on 5 matching bases. Trimming removed 5 bases from V and 1 base from J, with 13 bases in between. Germline lookup yields CDR1 LGHDT and CDR2 YNNKEL (reference sequence). The CDR3 length is 15 residues. The CDR3 DNA is TGTGCCAGCAGCGACCCTAGCTCCGGCACAGATACGCAGTATTTT. This gives the protein CASSDPSSGTDTQYF.

The rearrangement links TRBV28 to TRBJ2-7; the match to TRBD2 covers 7 bases. Germline lookup yields CDR1 MDHEN and CDR2 SYDVKM. The CDR3 contains 15 residues. The ends lost 5 bases at V and 9 bases at J; junction bases unmatched: 16. The CDR3 sequence: CASSPPGLEAPRQYF. The CDR3, as DNA: TGTGCCAGCAGTCCCCCTGGACTAGAGGCGCCGCGGCAGTACTTC. Based on the CDR3 plus reference TRBV28 and TRBJ2-7, the full variable domain is DVKVTQSSRYLVKRTGEKVFLECVQDMDHENMFWYRQDPGLGLRLIYFSYDVKMKEKGDIPEGYSVSREKKERFSLILESASTNQTSMYLCASSPPGLEAPRQYFGPGTRLTVT.

The rearrangement joins TRBV7-9 to TRBJ1-2, with D perhaps matching TRBD1 (5 bases). Germline CDR1 reads SEHNR; CDR2 reads FQNEAQ (reference sequence). This CDR3 spans 13 amino acids. V dropped 5 bases and J dropped 8 bases, with 15 bases sitting between them. The CDR3 DNA follows: TGTGCCAGCAGCCCCCTCCGGCAGGGAGGCTACACCTTC. It specifies CASSPLRQGGYTF.

This chain uses TRBV30 with TRBJ1-1; a weak D match, TRBD1 (5 bases). V was shortened by 2 bases and J by 8 bases, with 9 bases between the two germline ends. CDR1 is GTSNPN, CDR2 SVGIG, per germline (reference sequence). The CDR3 is made up of 11 amino acids. The CDR3 loop reads CAWSRGSEAFF. CDR3 bases: TGTGCCTGGAGTAGGGGCAGCGAAGCTTTCTTT.

The chain combines TRBV5-1 with TRBJ2-7; D uncertain. The germline CDR1 and CDR2 sequences are SGHRS and YFSETQ. V gave up 3 bases and J gave up 1 base, with 14 bases separating them. This CDR3 contains 15 residues. This CDR3 is CASSSTLGLSYEQYF. The CDR3 bases are TGCGCCAGCAGCTCTACTCTAGGCCTTTCCTACGAGCAGTACTTC.

This sequence joins TRBV5-5 and TRBJ2-1, with D possibly matching TRBD2 (6 bases). Looked up from germline, CDR1 is SGHKS and CDR2 is YYEKEE (reference sequence). V was pared by 4 bases and J by 2 bases, with 13 bases between. The CDR3 is 15 amino acids. The CDR3, as DNA: TGTGCCAGCAGCCCGCGGGACCGCACCTACAATGAGCAGTTCTTC. It codes for CASSPRDRTYNEQFF. Full variable domain (outside the CDR3, taken from reference TRBV5-5 and TRBJ2-1): DAGVTQSPTHLIKTRGQQVTLRCSPISGHKSVSWYQQVLGQGPQFIFQYYEKEERGRGNFPDRFSARQFPNYSSELNVNALLLGDSALYLCASSPRDRTYNEQFFGPGTRLTVL.

DNA for the CDR3: TGTGCCATCAGCGGAATCCCGGGACATTTGAACACTGAAGCTTTCTTT. Protein sequence: CAISGIPGHLNTEAFF. V usage is TRBV10-3 and J usage is TRBJ1-1; D perhaps matches TRBD1 (6 bases). The CDR3 loop spans 16 amino acids. Germline V gene lookup returns CDR1 ENHRY and CDR2 SYGVKD. V was trimmed by 6 bases and J by 0 bases, leaving 17 bases between them.

The genes are TRBV9 and TRBJ2-3; 7 bases fit TRBD1. This CDR3 spans 12 amino acids. The germline CDR1 and CDR2 sequences are SGDLS and YYNGEE. The V and J ends lost 4 bases and 6 bases, in that order; junction bases with no gene match: 2. The CDR3 coding sequence is TGTGCCAGCAGCTCCAGGGGGGATACGCAGTATTTT. Translation: CASSSRGDTQYF.

Only one count was recorded for this clone. The V gene is TRBV18, the J gene TRBJ1-2, with 10 bases aligning to TRBD1. This CDR3 region has 12 residues. V was pared by 5 bases and J by 7 bases, with 1 base of the junction left unmatched. The germline V gene has CDR1 KGHSH and CDR2 LQKENI. CDR3 bases: TGTGCCAGCTCAGACAGGGGGCTTGGCTACACCTTC. Translating it yields CASSDRGLGYTF.

The chain uses TRBV4-3 and TRBJ1-1; 7 bases are shared with TRBD1. The V segment lost 4 bases and the J segment 4 bases; nucleotides outside the gene matches: 9. The germline V gene has CDR1 LGHNA and CDR2 YSLEER. This CDR3 has 15 residues. This chain's CDR3 is CASSRRSGGLTEAFF. The CDR3 coding sequence is TGCGCCAGCAGCCGCCGATCAGGGGGACTCACTGAAGCTTTCTTT.

The rearrangement uses TRBV4-1 and TRBJ2-4; D is perhaps TRBD2 (5 bases). This CDR3 comprises 13 residues. Trimming left V 4 bases short and J 6 bases short, with 10 bases between. In germline, CDR1 is MGHRA, CDR2 YSYEKL. CDR3 sequence (DNA): TGCGCCAGCAGCCTAAGACGGGGAAACATTCAGTACTTC. It yields the protein CASSLRRGNIQYF.